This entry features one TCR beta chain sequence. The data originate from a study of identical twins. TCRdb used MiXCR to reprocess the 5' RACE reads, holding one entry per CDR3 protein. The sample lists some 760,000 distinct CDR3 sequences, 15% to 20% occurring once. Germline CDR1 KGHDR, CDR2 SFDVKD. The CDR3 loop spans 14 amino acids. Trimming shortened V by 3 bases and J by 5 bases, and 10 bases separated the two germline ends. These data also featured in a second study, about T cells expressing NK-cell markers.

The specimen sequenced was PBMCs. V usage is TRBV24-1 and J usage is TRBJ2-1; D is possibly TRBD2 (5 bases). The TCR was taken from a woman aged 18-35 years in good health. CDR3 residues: CATSDGSDDNEQFF. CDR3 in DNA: TGTGCCACCAGTGATGGTAGCGACGACAATGAGCAGTTCTTC.